One sample yielded the 18 T cell receptor beta chains listed below, sequenced in a study of blood T cells in healthy people across ages. A second PCR of roughly 7 to 11 cycles used a sample-barcoded 5' primer and a J-beta primer mix. TCRdb re-derived calls from the 5' RACE reads in MiXCR, one entry per CDR3 protein. Of around 780,000 distinct CDR3 sequences listed, under 30% are singletons. Separately, the same data were catalogued under a study of T cells of mothers and their children.

Sequencing was performed on blood. Receptors originate from a boy younger than 18 in good health.

A word on this clonotype: One end of the junction does not line up with germline, which may come from a read error. V gene TRBV7-9 combines with J gene TRBJ1-3; the D gene is possibly TRBD1 (6 bases). The CDR3 runs 17 residues. Germline V gives CDR1 SEHNR, CDR2 FQNEAQ (reference sequence). The CDR3 DNA reads TGTGCCAGCAGCCTCCGAGGGGGGGCCAGCTCTGGAAACACCATATCTTTT. Translating gives CASSLRGGASSGNTISF.

Points on this clonotype: One end of the junction does not line up with germline, which may come from a read error. The rearrangement uses TRBV7-6 and TRBJ1-1, with D perhaps TRBD1 (5 bases). This CDR3 is built from 17 residues. Germline V CDR1 and CDR2: SGHVS, FNYEAQ. CDR3 region: CAGSLVGQGETYTEAFF. The CDR3 region has the DNA TGTGCCGGCAGCTTAGTCGGGCAGGGCGAGACCTACACTGAAGCTTTCTTT.

The chain uses TRBV28 and TRBJ2-3; 9 bases are a match to TRBD1. The CDR3 covers 16 residues. The germline V gene encodes CDR1 MDHEN and CDR2 SYDVKM. V was clipped by 6 bases and J by 4 bases; unmatched bases: 11. CDR3 protein: CASSRPAGQGPDTQYF. CDR3 sequence (DNA): TGTGCCAGCAGCCGCCCGGCTGGACAGGGGCCAGATACGCAGTATTTT.

This clonotype was picked up a small number of times. This rearrangement joins TRBV6-6 to TRBJ2-1, with 9 bases aligning to TRBD1. CDR3 length: 14 amino acids. Germline CDR1 and CDR2: MNHNY and SVGAGI (reference sequence). V gave up 2 bases and J gave up 8 bases; unmatched junction bases: 4. The DNA for the CDR3 is TGTGCCAGCAGTTACACGACAGGGGGTGATGAGCAGTTCTTC. The encoded protein is CASSYTTGGDEQFF.

This clonotype was found a few times. This chain links TRBV18 with TRBJ2-5; D is undetermined. The last part of the DNA fits TRBJ2-1 better; the J call may be wrong. The CDR3 covers 11 residues. Germline assignment: CDR1 KGHSH and CDR2 LQKENI. The CDR3, as DNA: TGTGCCAGCTCTCAGCTACCTGAGCAGTTCTTC. This gives the protein CASSQLPEQFF.

This clonotype showed up just a few times. The chain links TRBV28 to TRBJ2-5; 9 bases are shared with TRBD1. This CDR3 spans 16 amino acids. CDR1 and CDR2 (germline): MDHEN, SYDVKM. V trimming: 5 bases; J trimming: 1 base; junction bases outside the gene matches: 8. The CDR3 region has the DNA TGTGCCAGCAGTCTCCCCGGACAGGGGCCCCAAGAGACCCAGTACTTC. This gives the protein CASSLPGQGPQETQYF.

The chain links TRBV3-1 to TRBJ2-5, with 10 bases identical to TRBD2. The J call may not be correct, given that the DNA end is closer to TRBJ2-7. Germline V gives CDR1 LGHDT, CDR2 YNNKEL (reference sequence). The CDR3 runs 13 residues. CDR3 nucleotides: TGTGCCAGCACTAGCGGGGGTGGCTACGAGCAGTACTTC. Protein: CASTSGGGYEQYF.

The rearrangement joins TRBV29-1 to TRBJ2-2; 8 nucleotides agree with TRBD1. With V trimmed by 6 bases and J by 6 bases, 0 bases remained unmatched. Germline V gene lookup returns CDR1 SQVTM and CDR2 ANQGSEA. CDR3 length: 11 residues. As DNA, the CDR3 is TGCAGCGTGACAGGGGCCGGGGAGCTGTTTTTT. This codes for CSVTGAGELFF.

As regards this clonotype: The missing conserved phenylalanine or tryptophan at the end of this CDR3 makes a read error likely. This sequence joins TRBV4-2 and TRBJ2-5; the match to TRBD2 covers 9 bases. V gave up 2 bases and J gave up 0 bases; unmatched junction bases: 4. The CDR3 is made up of 16 amino acids. Germline assignment: CDR1 LGHNA and CDR2 YNFKEQ. The DNA for the CDR3 is TGTGCCAGCAGCCAATTTAGCGGGGGCCACCAAGAGACCCAGTACCTC. This gives the protein CASSQFSGGHQETQYL.

The CDR3 coding sequence is TGTGCCAGCAGGGCAGGAACCTACGAGCAGTACTTC. Residues: CASRAGTYEQYF. The chain joins TRBV28 to TRBJ2-5; D remains unclear. The J call may be mistaken, given a closer DNA end match to TRBJ2-7. The CDR3 is 12 amino acids. Germline V lookup: CDR1 MDHEN, CDR2 SYDVKM.

The V and J genes are TRBV9 and TRBJ1-1; perhaps TRBD1 as D (5 bases). Germline V gene sequence: CDR1 SGDLS, CDR2 YYNGEE. There are 14 residues in the CDR3. Trimming took off 2 bases at V and 0 bases at J, with 8 bases between the two ends. The CDR3 spells CASSVGTMNTEAFF. The CDR3 DNA reads TGTGCCAGCAGCGTCGGGACGATGAACACTGAAGCTTTCTTT.

This clonotype was seen just once. The chain employs TRBV5-1 and TRBJ1-2, with TRBD1 as a possible D gene (5 bases). The V gene lost 4 bases and the J gene lost 6 bases, with 22 bases spanning the gap. CDR3 size: 16 residues. Germline loops: CDR1 SGHRS, CDR2 YFSETQ. CDR3 in amino acids: CASSPGVTGRAHGYTF. DNA for the CDR3: TGCGCCAGCAGCCCGGGGGTGACGGGACGGGCCCATGGCTACACCTTC.

The table lists this clonotype with a count of one. The junction does not match germline at one end; this may be a read error. The genes are TRBV20-1 and TRBJ2-7; D is possibly TRBD2 (6 bases). The CDR3 is 11 amino acids. Germline values: CDR1 DFQATT, CDR2 SNEGSKA (reference sequence). CDR3 in amino acids: CSGGDTYDQYF. Here the CDR3 DNA reads TGCAGTGGGGGGGATACCTACGACCAGTACTTC.

This sequence joins TRBV6-5 and TRBJ2-5, with TRBD2 identical over 11 bases. The germline gives CDR1 MNHEY, CDR2 SVGAGI. Germline trimming cut 6 bases from V and 5 bases from J; bases unmatched to any gene: 8. The CDR3 extends over 15 amino acids. The CDR3 coding sequence is TGTGCCAGCAGCTATAGCGGGGGGGCCGGGGAGACCCAGTACTTC. This translates into CASSYSGGAGETQYF.

This clonotype has more than one count but fewer than ten. The rearrangement links TRBV18 to TRBJ2-1, with D perhaps matching TRBD1 or TRBD2 (6 bases each). CDR3 size: 15 residues. Germline lookup yields CDR1 KGHSH and CDR2 LQKENI. V was clipped by 3 bases and J by 8 bases, with 17 bases between them. The CDR3 nucleotides read TGTGCCAGCTCACCCGGCCGGGGGCAGGTGGATGAGCAGTTCTTC. This translates into CASSPGRGQVDEQFF.

This clonotype came up a few times. The J gene is TRBJ1-3, the V gene TRBV6-5; D is unclear. V was cut by 6 bases and J by 3 bases, with 6 bases left in between. Per germline, CDR1 MNHEY and CDR2 SVGAGI. The CDR3 consists of 12 residues. Here the CDR3 reads CASRSLGNTIYF. The CDR3 DNA reads TGTGCCAGCAGATCCCTTGGAAACACCATATATTTT.

V usage is TRBV20-1 and J usage is TRBJ2-7; TRBD2 is a possible D gene (7 bases). V was shortened by 1 base and J by 2 bases, with 12 bases between the two germline ends. CDR1 is DFQATT and CDR2 is SNEGSKA in the germline V gene (reference sequence). This CDR3 comprises 14 residues. DNA for the CDR3: TGCAGTGCTAGAGTTGGGGGGGGGCCCTACGAGCAGTACTTC. It codes for CSARVGGGPYEQYF.

The chain carries TRBV10-3 and TRBJ2-3; the D gene is possibly TRBD1 (5 bases). The J call could be wrong; TRBJ1-5 is a better fit for the DNA end. CDR3 length: 12 residues. CDR1 and CDR2 (germline): ENHRY, SYGVKD. In DNA, the CDR3 is TGTGCCATCAGTGAGAGGGGCGATACGCAGCATTTT. It translates to CAISERGDTQHF.